These T cell receptor beta chains were read from a single sample in a study of blood T cell repertoires in COVID-19. The data were produced by immunoSEQ multiplex PCR, yet TCRdb's version contains in-frame clones alone and is incomplete. Here the sample spans more than 85,000 clones, about 83% being singletons. What was sequenced was peripheral blood. The receptors stem from a man in his forties with active or convalescent COVID-19. CDR3s include the opening cysteine and the closing phenylalanine or tryptophan. The D gene is left open where the match is weak. Expanded clones are given a class, and other clones once, few, many or no size at all.

TRBV5-6,.,.,TRBJ2-7,14,CASSNLLWPDEQYF,TGTGCCAGCAGCAACCTTCTCTGGCCTGACGAGCAGTACTTC
TRBV9,.,TRBD1,TRBJ2-7,17,CASSPPDTGTGLYEQYF,TGTGCCAGCAGCCCACCCGATACCGGGACAGGACTCTACGAGCAGTACTTC
TRBV5-6,.,.,TRBJ1-1,18,CASSLGGPKIYMNTEAFF,TGTGCCAGCAGCTTGGGGGGCCCAAAAATATACATGAACACTGAAGCTTTCTTT
TRBV3-1/TRBV3-2,.,TRBD1,TRBJ2-1,16,CASSPTGTGGHNEQFF,TGTGCCAGCAGCCCGACCGGGACAGGGGGCCACAATGAGCAGTTCTTC
TRBV9,once,.,TRBJ1-2,14,CASSDSGDPYGYTF,TGTGCCAGCAGCGACAGCGGGGACCCCTATGGCTACACCTTC
TRBV5-1,.,TRBD2,TRBJ2-2,17,CASSFQPLAGGAGELFF,TGCGCCAGCAGCTTCCAGCCCCTAGCGGGGGGTGCCGGGGAGCTGTTTTTT
TRBV19,.,.,TRBJ2-1,12,CASSRTGNEQFF,TGTGCCAGTTCGAGGACGGGGAATGAGCAGTTCTTC
TRBV5-3,.,TRBD1,TRBJ1-5,14,CARSMGRDSLLEHF,TGTGCCAGAAGCATGGGTCGGGACAGCTTGCTGGAGCATTTT
TRBV2,few,.,TRBJ1-1,14,CASSATDTNTEAFF,TGTGCCAGCAGTGCCACCGATACTAACACTGAAGCTTTCTTT
TRBV13,medium-sized,.,TRBJ1-4,16,CASSQRLQGPNEKLFF,TGTGCCAGCAGCCAAAGGCTCCAGGGTCCCAATGAAAAACTGTTTTTT
TRBV14,.,TRBD1,TRBJ2-7,16,CASSQAWTGVVHEQYF,TGTGCCAGCAGCCAAGCCTGGACAGGGGTTGTCCACGAGCAGTACTTC
TRBV29-1,.,.,TRBJ1-1,12,CSSQTMNTEAFF,TGCAGCTCACAGACTATGAACACTGAAGCTTTCTTT
TRBV14,.,.,TRBJ2-3,15,CASSHGGLGQDTQYF,TGTGCCAGCAGCCATGGGGGACTCGGCCAAGATACGCAGTATTTT
TRBV3-1/TRBV3-2,.,.,TRBJ2-6,14,CASSQDTVPNVLTF,TGTGCCAGCAGCCAAGATACAGTTCCCAACGTCCTGACTTTC
TRBV7-3,once,.,TRBJ2-3,13,CASSLTGPDTQYF,TGTGCCAGCAGCTTAACGGGGCCGGATACGCAGTATTTT
TRBV5-6,.,TRBD1,TRBJ2-5,16,CASSWGDRGRAQTQYF,TGTGCCAGCAGCTGGGGGGACAGGGGGCGAGCGCAGACCCAGTACTTC
TRBV6-4,.,TRBD1,TRBJ2-1,14,CASSRQGIGDEQFF,TGTGCCAGCAGTCGACAGGGAATAGGGGATGAGCAGTTCTTC
TRBV7-2,.,.,TRBJ1-6,18,CASSLKRWGGSYNSPLHF,TGTGCCAGCAGCTTAAAGCGGTGGGGGGGCTCCTATAATTCACCCCTCCACTTT
TRBV6-5,.,.,TRBJ2-7,14,CASMGGPPTYEQYF,TGTGCCAGCATGGGGGGGCCACCGACTTACGAGCAGTACTTC
TRBV27,.,.,TRBJ1-6,13,CASSLLYNSPLHF,TGTGCCAGCAGTCTTTTATATAATTCACCCCTCCACTTT
TRBV4-2,.,TRBD2,TRBJ2-1,14,CASSVSGEYNEQFF,TGTGCCAGCAGCGTTAGCGGGGAATACAATGAGCAGTTCTTC
TRBV6-1,.,TRBD1,TRBJ2-2,15,CASGRTGGDTGELFF,TGTGCCAGCGGGAGGACAGGGGGGGACACCGGGGAGCTGTTTTTT
TRBV21-1,.,.,TRBJ1-5,15,CASRAGTGGSQPQHF,TGTGCCAGCAGGGCCGGGACAGGGGGTAGCCAGCCCCAGCATTTT
TRBV5-1,.,TRBD2,TRBJ2-3,16,CASSSISGPGTDTQYF,TGCGCCAGCAGCTCCATTAGCGGGCCAGGCACAGATACGCAGTATTTT
TRBV6-5,.,.,TRBJ2-7,15,CASSYLQGDSYEQYF,TGTGCCAGCAGTTATTTACAGGGTGACTCCTACGAGCAGTACTTC
TRBV4-1,.,.,TRBJ1-1,15,CASSWGQGLGTEAFF,TGCGCCAGCAGCTGGGGTCAGGGACTGGGCACTGAAGCTTTCTTT
TRBV14,.,.,TRBJ1-4,17,CASSQDIRGGTNEKLFF,TGTGCCAGCAGCCAAGATATCCGGGGGGGAACTAATGAAAAACTGTTTTTT
TRBV3-1/TRBV3-2,.,.,TRBJ2-1,14,CASSRGGLDNEQFF,TGTGCCAGCAGCAGGGGGGGCCTTGACAATGAGCAGTTCTTC
TRBV7-4,.,.,TRBJ1-3,14,CASSPPGKMDTIYF,TGTGCCAGCTCCCCCCCAGGGAAAATGGACACCATATATTTT
TRBV30,.,TRBD1,TRBJ1-6,13,CAFTGGNNSPLHF,TGTGCCTTCACAGGGGGTAATAATTCACCCCTCCACTTT
TRBV5-4,once,TRBD1,TRBJ1-2,14,CASSLLGDRKGYTF,TGTGCCAGCAGCTTGTTGGGGGACAGGAAAGGCTACACCTTC
TRBV18,.,.,TRBJ1-6,16,CASSLFGVGPNSPLHF,TGTGCCAGCTCACTTTTCGGGGTAGGTCCAAATTCACCCCTCCACTTT
TRBV7-3,.,.,TRBJ2-3,15,CASSPGGVSTDTQYF,TGTGCCAGCAGCCCTGGCGGGGTATCCACAGATACGCAGTATTTT
TRBV5-1,.,TRBD1,TRBJ1-2,14,CASSSGQGAHGYTF,TGCGCCAGCAGCTCCGGACAGGGGGCGCATGGCTACACCTTC
TRBV10-3,once,TRBD2,TRBJ2-7,14,CAISGGGLSYEQYF,TGTGCCATCAGTGGGGGGGGATTATCCTACGAGCAGTACTTC
TRBV2,.,.,TRBJ2-2,15,CASSEASHPGGELFF,TGTGCCAGCAGTGAAGCTAGCCATCCGGGCGGGGAGCTGTTTTTT
TRBV5-1,.,TRBD1,TRBJ2-6,16,CASSVDRGSGANVLTF,TGCGCCAGCAGCGTAGACAGGGGCTCTGGGGCCAACGTCCTGACTTTC
TRBV4-1,once,TRBD1,TRBJ1-5,15,CASSQDWTGNQPQHF,TGCGCCAGCAGCCAGGACTGGACAGGGAATCAGCCCCAGCATTTT
TRBV9,.,TRBD2,TRBJ2-3,15,CASSATSGGANTQYF,TGTGCCAGCAGCGCCACTAGCGGGGGGGCAAATACGCAGTATTTT
TRBV9,.,TRBD1,TRBJ1-1,15,CASSVPTGTDTEAFF,TGTGCCAGCAGCGTACCGACAGGGACCGACACTGAAGCTTTCTTT
TRBV7-9,.,TRBD1,TRBJ2-7,12,CASSLGQGEKYF,TGTGCCAGCAGCTTGGGACAGGGCGAAAAGTACTTC